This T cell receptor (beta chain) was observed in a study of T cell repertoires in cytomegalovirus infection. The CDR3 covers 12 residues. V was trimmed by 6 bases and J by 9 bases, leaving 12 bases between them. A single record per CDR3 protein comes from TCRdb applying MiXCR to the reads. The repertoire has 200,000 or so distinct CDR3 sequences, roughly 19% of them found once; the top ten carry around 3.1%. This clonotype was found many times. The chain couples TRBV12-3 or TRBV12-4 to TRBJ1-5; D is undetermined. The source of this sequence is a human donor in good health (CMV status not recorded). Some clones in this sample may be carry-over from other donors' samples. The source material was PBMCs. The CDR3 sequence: CASRPDLGPQHF. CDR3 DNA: TGTGCCAGCAGACCTGACCTAGGGCCCCAGCATTTT.